This TCR beta chain was recorded in a study of control samples from healthy donors and cancer patients. Generated by immunoSEQ multiplex PCR, the TCRdb table keeps only in-frame clones and is missing some. The sample has approximately 85,000 clones, roughly nine tenths seen once; the top ten hold less than 8.5%. In germline, CDR1 is MNHNY, CDR2 SVGAGI (reference sequence). With 2 bases removed from V and 0 bases from J, the gap between germline ends came to 11 bases. CDR3 length: 15 amino acids. The specimen sequenced was blood. This TCR derives from a woman aged 60-75 years in good health. The chain employs TRBV6-6 and TRBJ2-7, with D maybe TRBD1 (6 bases). Here the CDR3 reads CASSYPRTASYEQYF. CDR3 in DNA: TGTGCCAGCAGTTACCCCAGGACAGCCTCCTACGAGCAGTACTTC.